Given below is one TCR beta chain in context. In the original analysis: Quantification of nucleated cells was approximated via reference gene primer amplification. Some clones are missing from TCRdb's copy, which holds only in-frame ones; the method was immunoSEQ multiplex PCR. V and J calls plus clone size are reproduced from that table; the DNA served to infer D and trimming. The profile shows roughly 100,000 clones, less than 80% of them singletons. These data come from a study of blood T cell repertoires in COVID-19. Study-wide background: The origin of the acute and convalescent COVID-19 samples was the United States, Italy and Spain. T cells, B-cell-depleted T cells, or PBMCs provided the cDNA or gDNA that served as material.

CDR3 length: 15 residues. V was pared by 2 bases and J by 2 bases, with 10 bases between. CDR1 SGHTA and CDR2 FQGNSA come from the germline V gene. The chain employs TRBV7-2 and TRBJ1-3; D call uncertain. The sequencing sample was made of peripheral blood. This sequence was found in a man at least 80 years old with COVID-19, enrolled during active disease. As DNA, the CDR3 is TGTGCCAGCAGCTTAATGTCGTCTGCTGGAAACACCATATATTTT. Translated, it gives CASSLMSSAGNTIYF. The variable domain in full, completed from reference TRBV7-2 and TRBJ1-3, reads GAGVSQSPSNKVTEKGKDVELRCDPISGHTALYWYRQSLGQGLEFLIYFQGNSAPDKSGLPSDRFSAERTGGSVSTLTIQRTQQEDSAVYLCASSLMSSAGNTIYFGEGSWLTVV.